The entry that follows covers one T cell receptor beta chain sequence. V lost 5 bases, J lost 1 base, and 7 bases stayed unmatched. Germline loops: CDR1 SGHTA, CDR2 FQGNSA. This CDR3 is built from 15 residues. Sequencing used immunoSEQ multiplex PCR; TCRdb keeps in-frame clones, though not all of them. Of around 49,000 clones listed, approximately 95% were seen once; the top ten hold about 10%. The TCR sequence derives from a man aged 35 to 55 with rheumatoid arthritis. The sample consisted of PBMCs. This sequence joins TRBV7-2 and TRBJ1-1, with 7 bases lining up with TRBD1. Written as DNA, the CDR3 is TGTGCCAGCAGCCCCCAGACAGGGCCGAACACTGAAGCTTTCTTT. Amino acid sequence: CASSPQTGPNTEAFF.